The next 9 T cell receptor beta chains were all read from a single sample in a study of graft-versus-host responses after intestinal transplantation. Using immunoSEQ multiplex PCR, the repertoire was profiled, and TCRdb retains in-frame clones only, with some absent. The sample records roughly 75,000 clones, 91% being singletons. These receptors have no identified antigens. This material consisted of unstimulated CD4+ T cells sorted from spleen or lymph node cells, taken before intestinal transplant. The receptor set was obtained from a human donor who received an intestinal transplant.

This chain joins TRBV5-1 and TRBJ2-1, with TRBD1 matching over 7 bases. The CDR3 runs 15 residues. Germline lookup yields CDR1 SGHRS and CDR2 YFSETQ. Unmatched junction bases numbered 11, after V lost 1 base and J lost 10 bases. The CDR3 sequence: CASSLWGTEGPEQFF. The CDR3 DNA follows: TGCGCCAGCAGCTTGTGGGGGACAGAGGGCCCCGAGCAGTTCTTC.

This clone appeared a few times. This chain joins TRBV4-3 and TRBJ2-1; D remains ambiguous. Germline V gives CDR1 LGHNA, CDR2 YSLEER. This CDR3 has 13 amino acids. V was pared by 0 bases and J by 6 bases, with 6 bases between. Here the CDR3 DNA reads TGCGCCAGCAGCCAAGAGTGGAGCAATGAGCAGTTCTTC. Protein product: CASSQEWSNEQFF.

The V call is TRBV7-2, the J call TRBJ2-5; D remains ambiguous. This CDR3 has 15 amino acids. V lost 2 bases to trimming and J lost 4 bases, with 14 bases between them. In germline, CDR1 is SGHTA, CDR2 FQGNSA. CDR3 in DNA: TGTGCCAGCAGCTTACAGGTGGGCTTGGGAGAGACCCAGTACTTC. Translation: CASSLQVGLGETQYF.

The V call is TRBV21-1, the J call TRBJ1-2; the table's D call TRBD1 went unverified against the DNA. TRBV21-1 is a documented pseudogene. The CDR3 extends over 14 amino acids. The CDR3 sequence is CASSKRTASYGYTF. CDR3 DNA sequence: TGTGCCAGCAGCAAAAGAACAGCATCCTATGGCTACACCTTC.

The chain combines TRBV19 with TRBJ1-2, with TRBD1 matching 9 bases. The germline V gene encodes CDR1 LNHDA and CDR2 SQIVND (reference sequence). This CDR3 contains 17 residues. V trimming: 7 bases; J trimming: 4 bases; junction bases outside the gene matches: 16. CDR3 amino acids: CASTPPGQGPSGYGYTF. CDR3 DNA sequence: TGTGCCAGTACCCCACCGGGACAGGGCCCCTCTGGCTATGGCTACACCTTC.

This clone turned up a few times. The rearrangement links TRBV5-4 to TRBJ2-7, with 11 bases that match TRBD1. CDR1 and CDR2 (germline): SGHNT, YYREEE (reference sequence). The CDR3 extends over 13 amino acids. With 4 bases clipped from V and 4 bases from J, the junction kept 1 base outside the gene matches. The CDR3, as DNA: TGTGCCAGCAGCCGGGACAGGGGGTACGAGCAGTACTTC. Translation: CASSRDRGYEQYF.

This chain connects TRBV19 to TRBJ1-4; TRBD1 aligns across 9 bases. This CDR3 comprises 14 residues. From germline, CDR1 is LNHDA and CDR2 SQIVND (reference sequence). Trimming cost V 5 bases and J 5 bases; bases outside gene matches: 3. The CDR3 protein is CASSEGQGNEKLFF. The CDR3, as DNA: TGTGCCAGTAGTGAAGGACAGGGGAATGAAAAACTGTTTTTT.

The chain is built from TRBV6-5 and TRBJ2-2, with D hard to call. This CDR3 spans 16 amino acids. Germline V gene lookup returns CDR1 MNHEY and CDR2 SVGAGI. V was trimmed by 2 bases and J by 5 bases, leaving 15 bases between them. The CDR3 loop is CASSYLAAQRTGELFF. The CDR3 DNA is TGTGCCAGCAGTTACCTGGCGGCCCAGAGGACCGGGGAGCTGTTTTTT.

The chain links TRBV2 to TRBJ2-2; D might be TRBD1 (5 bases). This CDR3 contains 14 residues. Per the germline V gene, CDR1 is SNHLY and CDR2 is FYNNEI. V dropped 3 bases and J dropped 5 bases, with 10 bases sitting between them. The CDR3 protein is CASSDQGSTGELFF. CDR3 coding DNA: TGTGCCAGCAGTGACCAGGGATCGACCGGGGAGCTGTTTTTT. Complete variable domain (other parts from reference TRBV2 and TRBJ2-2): EPEVTQTPSHQVTQMGQEVILRCVPISNHLYFYWYRQILGQKVEFLVSFYNNEISEKSEIFDDQFSVERPDGSNFTLKIRSTKLEDSAMYFCASSDQGSTGELFFGEGSRLTVL.